These 15 T cell receptor beta chains originate from one sample sequenced in a study of technical replicates of blood from four donors. Measured with immunoSEQ multiplex PCR; TCRdb has only the in-frame clones, and not every one. In the table there are about 80,000 clones, roughly 94% of which are singletons. The sample comprised T cells isolated from PBMCs. All receptors come from a human donor in good health.

V usage is TRBV19 and J usage is TRBJ2-3, with 7 bases lining up with TRBD2. CDR1 is LNHDA and CDR2 is SQIVND in the germline V gene (reference sequence). With 3 bases clipped from V and 5 bases from J, the junction kept 14 bases outside the gene matches. This CDR3 is 17 amino acids long. For the CDR3, the DNA is TGTGCCAGTAGTATGCCCCCCGGACTAGGAAGGGGAGATACGCAGTATTTT. This encodes CASSMPPGLGRGDTQYF. The variable domain in full, with the rest retrieved from reference TRBV19 and TRBJ2-3, is DGGITQSPKYLFRKEGQNVTLSCEQNLNHDAMYWYRQDPGQGLRLIYYSQIVNDFQKGDIAEGYSVSREKKESFPLTVTSAQKNPTAFYLCASSMPPGLGRGDTQYFGPGTRLTVL.

This clone occurred once. The gene calls are TRBV9 and TRBJ2-2, with 7 positions matching TRBD1. The CDR3 consists of 14 residues. The germline CDR1 and CDR2 sequences are SGDLS and YYNGEE. The J segment lost 7 bases and the V segment lost 5 bases, leaving 8 bases of the junction unmatched. The CDR3 sequence: CASRKTGVNGELFF. Written as DNA, the CDR3 is TGTGCCAGCAGAAAAACAGGGGTTAACGGGGAGCTGTTTTTT. Looking up the rest from reference TRBV9 and TRBJ2-2 gives the full variable domain: DSGVTQTPKHLITATGQRVTLRCSPRSGDLSVYWYQQSLDQGLQFLIQYYNGEERAKGNILERFSAQQFPDLHSELNLSSLELGDSALYFCASRKTGVNGELFFGEGSRLTVL.

The J gene is TRBJ2-3, the V gene TRBV7-8, with D possibly TRBD1 on 6 matching bases. CDR3 size: 15 residues. Germline CDR1 is SGHVS and CDR2 is FQNEAQ. Trimming took 6 bases from V and 2 from J, leaving 15 bases between them. The CDR3 sequence: CASSTQGILTDTQYF. The CDR3 nucleotides are TGTGCCAGCAGTACACAGGGCATCCTCACAGATACGCAGTATTTT.

The chain combines TRBV9 with TRBJ2-7, with TRBD1 matching over 8 bases. The CDR3 contains 15 residues. Losses at the gene ends were 0 bases for V and 4 bases for J; bases not matched to a gene: 6. Germline V lookup: CDR1 SGDLS, CDR2 YYNGEE. This CDR3 is CASSVGTGNSYEQYF. The DNA for the CDR3 is TGTGCCAGCAGCGTAGGGACAGGGAATTCGTACGAGCAGTACTTC.

J is TRBJ1-5 and V is TRBV7-2; D might be TRBD1 (6 bases). Germline values: CDR1 SGHTA, CDR2 FQGNSA. The V gene lost 5 bases and the J gene lost 2 bases, with 13 bases spanning the gap. This CDR3 spans 15 amino acids. The CDR3, as DNA: TGTGCCAGCAGCGTACAGGGTGGCGGCAATCAGCCCCAGCATTTT. Translation: CASSVQGGGNQPQHF.

The CDR3 DNA follows: TGTGCCAGCAGCCCCGTCCAGGGGCCAGTCGGGGAGCTGTTTTTT. It codes for CASSPVQGPVGELFF. V is TRBV7-3 and J is TRBJ2-2, with a weak D call TRBD1 (6 bases). The CDR3 spans 15 residues. Trimming left V 5 bases short and J 7 bases short, with 17 bases between. CDR1 SGHTA and CDR2 FQGTGA come from the germline V gene.

The CDR3 is CASSEIRGSNQPQHF. The CDR3, as DNA: TGTGCCAGCAGTGAAATCAGGGGTTCTAATCAGCCCCAGCATTTT. This rearrangement joins TRBV6-1 to TRBJ1-5; D is perhaps TRBD1 (6 bases). CDR1 and CDR2 (germline): MNHNS, SASEGT. The CDR3 is 15 amino acids. The germline V and J ends were trimmed by 2 bases and 4 bases, with 12 bases remaining between them.

The genes are TRBV6-6 and TRBJ2-7; tentative D call: TRBD2 (6 bases). The CDR3 is made up of 15 amino acids. The germline V gene encodes CDR1 MNHNY and CDR2 SVGAGI (reference sequence). The V end lost 2 bases, the J end lost 2 bases, and 13 bases lay between the germline ends. In nucleotides, the CDR3 is TGTGCCAGCAGTTACGCTAGCGTCTTGCCCTACGAGCAGTACTTC. This translates into CASSYASVLPYEQYF.

A single count supports this clone. The genes are TRBV20-1 and TRBJ1-2, with no clear D. The V gene's germline CDR1 is DFQATT and CDR2 SNEGSKA (reference sequence). Trimming pared 6 bases from V and 1 base from J, leaving 6 bases between. The CDR3 totals 11 residues. Here the CDR3 DNA reads TGCAGTGCGTCTGTTAACTATGGCTACACCTTC. Its protein is CSASVNYGYTF.

The chain carries TRBV4-1 and TRBJ1-1; D not resolved. V was clipped by 4 bases and J by 4 bases, with 10 bases between them. This CDR3 comprises 13 residues. Germline lookup yields CDR1 MGHRA and CDR2 YSYEKL. The CDR3 DNA follows: TGCGCCAGCAGCCTGAGAGGTGGCACTGAAGCTTTCTTT. It codes for CASSLRGGTEAFF.

The chain combines TRBV27 with TRBJ2-3; 8 bases align to TRBD2. The CDR3 length is 16 residues. The trim removed 6 bases at V and 4 bases at J, leaving 12 bases unmatched. Germline V lookup: CDR1 MNHEY, CDR2 SMNVEV (reference sequence). CDR3 sequence: CASSFSAGERPDTQYF. The CDR3 bases are TGTGCCAGCAGCTTCTCAGCGGGAGAGAGGCCAGATACGCAGTATTTT.

The chain recombines TRBV6-1 with TRBJ2-7; TRBD2 aligns across 9 bases. This CDR3 comprises 13 residues. The V and J ends lost 8 bases and 4 bases, in that order; junction bases with no gene match: 6. In germline, CDR1 is MNHNS, CDR2 SASEGT. CDR3 amino acids: CASLGTSLYEQYF. CDR3 bases: TGTGCCAGCCTCGGGACTAGCCTATACGAGCAGTACTTC.

In this sample, this clone turned up once. The V gene is TRBV28, the J gene TRBJ1-2; no firm D call. Trimming removed 2 bases at V and 6 bases at J, with 7 bases between. The CDR3 sequence is 12 residues long. CDR1 and CDR2 from the germline V gene are MDHEN and SYDVKM. The CDR3 DNA follows: TGTGCCAGCAGTTTAGAGGGAAATGGCTACACCTTC. It is translated as CASSLEGNGYTF.

Only one count was recorded for this clone. The chain uses TRBV6-5 and TRBJ2-1, with D possibly matching TRBD2 (5 bases). The CDR3 consists of 13 residues. Trimming shortened V by 4 bases and J by 3 bases, and 7 bases separated the two germline ends. Germline-derived CDR1 and CDR2 are MNHEY and SVGAGI. The CDR3 coding sequence is TGTGCCAGCAGTTCCGGACTCTACAATGAGCAGTTCTTC. It specifies CASSSGLYNEQFF.

The genes are TRBV19 and TRBJ1-1, with TRBD1 identical over 7 bases. CDR3 size: 14 residues. Germline assignment: CDR1 LNHDA and CDR2 SQIVND (reference sequence). Losses at the gene ends were 8 bases for V and 4 bases for J; bases not matched to a gene: 10. The CDR3: CASSPGGWSTEAFF. DNA for the CDR3: TGTGCCAGTTCCCCAGGGGGTTGGAGCACTGAAGCTTTCTTT. Drawing the rest from reference TRBV19 and TRBJ1-1, the complete variable domain is DGGITQSPKYLFRKEGQNVTLSCEQNLNHDAMYWYRQDPGQGLRLIYYSQIVNDFQKGDIAEGYSVSREKKESFPLTVTSAQKNPTAFYLCASSPGGWSTEAFFGQGTRLTVV.